This T cell receptor beta chain was identified during a study of shared clonotypes between healthy human individuals. Overall study context: Donors, aged 18 to 49, were a couple of women and a few men. Study results and limitations: Few donors limited the genetic and exposure-history diversity represented. The expectation was that sequencing depth would affect clonotype sharing among donors. A handful of donors shared roughly 5% of their naive CD4 clonotypes.

Here immunoSEQ multiplex PCR was the method, and the copy in TCRdb shows in-frame clones only, minus some. This table has approximately 2,200,000 clones, about 92% appearing once. CDR3 length equals 14 residues. The V segment lost 4 bases and the J segment 2 bases; nucleotides outside the gene matches: 8. The germline V gene has CDR1 GTSNPN and CDR2 SVGIG (reference sequence). A remark on this clone: Its target is unknown.

In the naive CD8 group, cells lacked CD45RO and were positively selected for CCR7, so terminally differentiated effector memory CD45RA+ cells were left out. The clonotype originates from a man aged 18 to 29 in good health. Some clones in this sample may be carry-over from other donors' samples. V is TRBV30 and J is TRBJ2-7; 7 bases are a match to TRBD2. What was sequenced was naive CD8+ T cells from PBMCs. CDR3 coding DNA: TGTGCCTGGACGCTAGCGGAGAGACCCTACGAGCAGTACTTC. Its translation: CAWTLAERPYEQYF.